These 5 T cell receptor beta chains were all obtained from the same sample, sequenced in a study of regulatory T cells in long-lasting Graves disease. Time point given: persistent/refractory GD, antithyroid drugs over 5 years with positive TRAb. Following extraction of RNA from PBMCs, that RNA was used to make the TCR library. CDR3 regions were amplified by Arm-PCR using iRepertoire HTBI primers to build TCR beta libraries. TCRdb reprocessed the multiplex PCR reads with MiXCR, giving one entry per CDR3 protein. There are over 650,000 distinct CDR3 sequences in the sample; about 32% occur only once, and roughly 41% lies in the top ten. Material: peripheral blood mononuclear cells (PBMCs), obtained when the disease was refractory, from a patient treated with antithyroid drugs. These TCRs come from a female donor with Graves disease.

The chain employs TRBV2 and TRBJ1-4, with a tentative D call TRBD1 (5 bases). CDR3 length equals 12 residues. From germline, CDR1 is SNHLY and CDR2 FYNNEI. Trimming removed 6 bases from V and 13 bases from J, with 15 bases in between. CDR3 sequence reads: CASSARGRTLFF. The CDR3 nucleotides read TGTGCCAGCAGCGCTAGGGGCCGGACACTGTTTTTT.

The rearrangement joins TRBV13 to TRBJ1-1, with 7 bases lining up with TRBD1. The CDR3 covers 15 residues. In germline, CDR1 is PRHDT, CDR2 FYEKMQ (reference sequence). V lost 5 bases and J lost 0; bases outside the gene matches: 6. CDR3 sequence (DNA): TGTGCCAGCAGCAACCCCAGGGGGATGAACACTGAAGCTTTCTTT. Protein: CASSNPRGMNTEAFF. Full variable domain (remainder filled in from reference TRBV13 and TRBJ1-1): AAGVIQSPRHLIKEKRETATLKCYPIPRHDTVYWYQQGPGQDPQFLISFYEKMQSDKGSIPDRFSAQQFSDYHSELNMSSLELGDSALYFCASSNPRGMNTEAFFGQGTRLTVV.

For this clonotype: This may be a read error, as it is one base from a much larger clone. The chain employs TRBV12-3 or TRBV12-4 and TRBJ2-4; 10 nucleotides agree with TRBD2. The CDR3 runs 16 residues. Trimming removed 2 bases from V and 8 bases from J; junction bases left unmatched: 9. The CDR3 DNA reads TGTGCCAGCAGTTTACCAGCGGGAGGGCTGGAGGACATTCAGTACTTC. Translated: CASSLPAGGLEDIQYF.

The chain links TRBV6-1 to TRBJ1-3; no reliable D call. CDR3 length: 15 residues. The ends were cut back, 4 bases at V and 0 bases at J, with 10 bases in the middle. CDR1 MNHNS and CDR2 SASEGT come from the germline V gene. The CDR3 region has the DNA TGTGCCAGCAGTGGGTTCAAGAGCTCTGGAAACACCATATATTTT. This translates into CASSGFKSSGNTIYF.

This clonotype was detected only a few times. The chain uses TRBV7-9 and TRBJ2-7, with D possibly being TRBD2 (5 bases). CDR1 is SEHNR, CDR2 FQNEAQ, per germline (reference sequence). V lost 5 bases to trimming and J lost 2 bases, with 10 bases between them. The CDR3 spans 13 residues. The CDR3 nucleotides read TGTGCCAGCAGCCCGAGGGCAACCTACGAGCAGTACTTC. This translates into CASSPRATYEQYF. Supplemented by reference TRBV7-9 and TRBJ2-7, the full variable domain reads DTGVSQNPRHKITKRGQNVTFRCDPISEHNRLYWYRQTLGQGPEFLTYFQNEAQLEKSRLLSDRFSAERPKGSFSTLEIQRTEQGDSAMYLCASSPRATYEQYFGPGTRLTVT.